Shown below are 20 T cell receptor beta chains from a single sample sequenced in a study of T cell clonality in common variable immunodeficiency. Study conclusions and caveats: Common variable immunodeficiency TCR beta sequences reportedly had fewer deletions and N-nucleotide insertions.

Assay: immunoSEQ multiplex PCR; the TCRdb copy retains only in-frame clones and omits some. The sample was found to contain about 32,000 clones, and every one recurs. Their target antigens are unknown. What was sequenced was peripheral blood mononuclear cells. All receptors derive from a human donor with common variable immunodeficiency.

The sample holds many counts of this clone. The CDR3 end lies 3 residues beyond the end of the read and is filled in from the germline J gene. V gene TRBV19 combines with J gene TRBJ2-3, with 7 nucleotides matching TRBD1. The length of the CDR3 is 16 residues. The V gene's germline CDR1 is LNHDA and CDR2 SQIVND (reference sequence). V lost 6 bases, J lost 5 bases, and 14 bases stayed unmatched. The CDR3: CASSMLDRANQDTQYF. The sequenced CDR3 bases are TGTGCCAGTAGCATGCTCGACAGGGCGAATCAAGATACG.

This clone was recorded many times. The read falls 3 residues short of the CDR3 end, and the missing part is taken from the germline J gene. The chain couples TRBV30 to TRBJ1-5; no firm D call. V lost 2 bases to trimming and J lost 2 bases, with 10 bases between them. Germline V gives CDR1 GTSNPN, CDR2 SVGIG (reference sequence). The CDR3 sequence is 14 residues long. The CDR3 DNA, read in part, is TGTGCCTGGAGTAAAGGGCAGGGCAATCAGCCC. The encoded protein is CAWSKGQGNQP. The CDR3, in full, reads CAWSKGQGNQPQHF.

This clone was detected only a few times. The read ends 3 residues shy of where the CDR3 ends; the end is completed using the germline J gene. The genes are TRBV7-2 and TRBJ1-4; TRBD1 might be the D (5 bases). Between the trimmed V and J ends, which lost 5 bases and 7 bases, there was a span of 14 bases. The CDR3 runs 14 residues. Germline CDR1 reads SGHTA; CDR2 reads FQGNSA. CDR3 DNA, as far as it was read: TGTGCCAGCAGCGTCGGGACTGTAGGTGAAAAA. It is translated as CASSVGTVGEK. The full-length CDR3 reads as CASSVGTVGEKLFF.

To note about this clone: The CDR3 end lies 3 residues beyond the end of the read and is filled in from the germline J gene. The V gene is TRBV20-1, the J gene TRBJ1-2; the D gene is possibly TRBD1 (5 bases). CDR1 DFQATT and CDR2 SNEGSKA come from the germline V gene (reference sequence). There are 15 residues in the CDR3. The V end was cut by 2 bases, the J end by 4 bases, with 17 bases between. The covered CDR3 bases are TGCAGTGCTAGAAAGGGCGATTGGGGGGGCTATGGC. This translates into CSARKGDWGGYG. The full CDR3 protein is CSARKGDWGGYGYTF.

There are a few counts of this clone. The read is 3 residues too short to cover the CDR3 end, so that end is filled in from the germline J gene. The chain recombines TRBV18 with TRBJ1-4; 9 bases match TRBD1. The germline V gene has CDR1 KGHSH and CDR2 LQKENI. This CDR3 is 16 amino acids long. V trimming: 3 bases; J trimming: 7 bases; junction bases outside the gene matches: 9. CDR3 DNA, as far as it was read: TGTGCCAGCTCACCCCTACCCGGGACAGGGAGTGAAAAA. Protein: CASSPLPGTGSEK. The CDR3 reads in full as CASSPLPGTGSEKLFF.

Ten or more counts support this clone. The read gets to within 3 residues of the CDR3 end, and the germline J gene fills in the rest. The V and J genes are TRBV5-5 and TRBJ1-5; no clear D gene. Germline assignment: CDR1 SGHKS and CDR2 YYEKEE (reference sequence). With 4 bases removed from V and 6 bases from J, the gap between germline ends came to 14 bases. The CDR3 consists of 14 residues. The CDR3 sequence: CASSPLGVPQPQHF. The covered CDR3 bases are TGTGCCAGCAGCCCGCTCGGGGTCCCTCAGCCC.

This clone was counted between two and nine times. The sequence runs out 3 residues before the end of the CDR3; the remainder is reconstructed from the germline J gene. V gene TRBV18 combines with J gene TRBJ1-6; TRBD1 matches 8 bases. CDR1 and CDR2 from the germline V gene are KGHSH and LQKENI. The CDR3 has 17 residues. With V trimmed by 2 bases and J by 6 bases, 9 bases remained unmatched. The CDR3 bases that were read are TGTGCCAGCTCACCAAACAGCGACAGGGGTGGTAATTCACCC. Its translation is CASSPNSDRGGNSP. The complete CDR3 reads CASSPNSDRGGNSPLHF. The full variable domain, rest sourced from reference TRBV18 and TRBJ1-6, is NAGVMQNPRHLVRRRGQEARLRCSPMKGHSHVYWYRQLPEEGLKFMVYLQKENIIDESGMPKERFSAEFPKEGPSILRIQQVVRGDSAAYFCASSPNSDRGGNSPLHFGNGTRLTVT.

Turning to this clone: The DNA ends 3 residues before the CDR3 does, and the rest of the CDR3 is filled in from the germline J gene. The chain links TRBV7-9 to TRBJ1-2; a possible D gene is TRBD1 (6 bases). V shed 7 bases and J shed 4 bases, with 19 bases lying between them. The CDR3 spans 15 residues. The germline CDR1 and CDR2 sequences are SEHNR and FQNEAQ (reference sequence). The CDR3 sequence is CASILGQPHPYGYTF. CDR3 bases read: TGTGCCAGCATTCTAGGACAGCCTCACCCCTATGGC.

This clone has just a few counts. The sequence runs out 3 residues before the end of the CDR3; the remainder is reconstructed from the germline J gene. The chain has TRBV19 and TRBJ2-2, with TRBD2 matching 9 bases. The CDR3 totals 16 residues. The J segment lost 7 bases and the V segment lost 5 bases, leaving 11 bases of the junction unmatched. Germline loops: CDR1 LNHDA, CDR2 SQIVND (reference sequence). Partial CDR3 DNA: TGTGCCAGTAGTTTAAGTAGCGGGGGACAAGACGGGGAG. It translates to CASSLSSGGQDGE. The entire CDR3 protein is CASSLSSGGQDGELFF.

This clone was detected only a few times. The read halts 3 residues ahead of the CDR3 end, with the missing end drawn from the germline J gene. The rearrangement joins TRBV30 to TRBJ1-6; D call uncertain. Germline CDR1 is GTSNPN and CDR2 is SVGIG (reference sequence). V was shortened by 4 bases and J by 9 bases, with 13 bases between the two germline ends. This CDR3 is 13 amino acids long. The CDR3 loop is CAWTQTSPSPLHF. The DNA read from the CDR3 is TGTGCCTGGACCCAGACATCACCTTCACCC.

This clone was seen a handful of times. The CDR3 end falls 3 residues outside the read, so it is completed with the germline J gene. V gene TRBV19 combines with J gene TRBJ1-1; 11 nucleotides align to TRBD1. V lost 7 bases and J lost 4; bases outside the gene matches: 5. Germline CDR1 and CDR2: LNHDA and SQIVND (reference sequence). CDR3 length: 14 residues. CDR3 sequence reads: CASTRTGGPTEAFF. Partial CDR3 DNA: TGTGCCAGTACTCGGACAGGGGGCCCCACTGAA.

On this clone itself: The read terminates 3 residues ahead of where the CDR3 ends, so the germline J gene completes it. The chain uses TRBV5-1 and TRBJ1-2, with D perhaps TRBD1 (5 bases). This CDR3 is built from 13 residues. Germline V gene data show CDR1 as SGHRS and CDR2 as YFSETQ. V was trimmed by 0 bases and J by 6 bases, leaving 9 bases between them. The sequenced CDR3 bases are TGCGCCAGCAGCTTGGGGTCGGGGGATGGC. It specifies CASSLGSGDG. The CDR3 reads in full as CASSLGSGDGYTF.

As concerns this clone: With the read ending 3 residues before the CDR3 end, the germline J gene is used to fill in that end. The V and J genes are TRBV2 and TRBJ2-6; weak D call: TRBD1 (5 bases). Deletions cut 3 bases from V and 4 bases from J, with 13 bases between. The CDR3 has 16 amino acids. Per germline, CDR1 SNHLY and CDR2 FYNNEI. The CDR3 bases that were read are TGTGCCAGCAGTGAGCAGGGTATTAGGGGGGCCAACGTC. Its protein is CASSEQGIRGANV. The whole CDR3 is CASSEQGIRGANVLTF.

This clone was detected many times. The CDR3 end is not reached by the read, which stops 3 residues before it; the germline J gene fills it in. The chain employs TRBV5-6 and TRBJ1-3, with 9 bases that match TRBD1. The CDR3 spans 15 residues. With 1 base clipped from V and 6 bases from J, the junction kept 5 bases outside the gene matches. Germline V gene data show CDR1 as SGHDT and CDR2 as YYEEEE. The CDR3 loop reads CASSLNRGLINTIYF. The CDR3 DNA, read in part, is TGTGCCAGCAGCTTGAACAGGGGGCTGATAAACACC.

This clone has ten or more counts. The junction does not match germline at one end; this may be a read error. The CDR3 goes on 3 residues after the read ends, and that part is filled in from the germline J gene. This sequence joins TRBV29-1 and TRBJ1-1; the D gene is possibly TRBD1 (6 bases). Germline V CDR1 and CDR2: SQVTM, ANQGSEA. The CDR3 contains 13 residues. CDR3 sequence reads: CSGTDRLKTEAFF. Incomplete CDR3 DNA: TGCAGCGGAACCGACAGGTTGAAAACTGAA.

This clone was counted many times. The sequenced fragment ends 3 residues before the CDR3 boundary, so the rest is inferred from the germline J gene. The chain joins TRBV18 to TRBJ1-5, with TRBD1 matching over 12 bases. Germline trimming cut 4 bases from V and 1 base from J; bases unmatched to any gene: 8. CDR3 length: 18 residues. CDR1 and CDR2 from the germline V gene are KGHSH and LQKENI. CDR3 DNA (partial): TGTGCCAGCTCACTAACCGGGACAGGGGGCCACAGCAATCAGCCC. Its translation: CASSLTGTGGHSNQP. The CDR3 in its entirety is CASSLTGTGGHSNQPQHF.

The CDR3 reads CASSFTPTRGPQAFF. Incomplete CDR3 DNA: TGTGCCAGCAGTTTCACCCCAACCAGGGGACCTCAA. The V gene is TRBV6-2 or TRBV6-3, the J gene TRBJ1-1, with TRBD1 as a possible D gene (6 bases). With the read ending 3 residues before the CDR3 end, the germline J gene is used to fill in that end. Looked up from germline, CDR1 is MNHEY and CDR2 is SVGEGT. The CDR3 spans 15 residues.

About this clone: The CDR3 end lies 3 residues beyond the end of the read and is filled in from the germline J gene. J is TRBJ2-3 and V is TRBV6-2 or TRBV6-3; D is uncertain. CDR1 and CDR2 from the germline V gene are MNHEY and SVGEGT. The CDR3 extends over 16 amino acids. V gave up 8 bases and J gave up 2 bases, with 20 bases separating them. CDR3 DNA, as far as it was read: TGTGCCAGCTCCAAGGCCGGCGGCCTAAACACAGATACG. It is translated as CASSKAGGLNTDT. The complete CDR3 sequence is CASSKAGGLNTDTQYF.

This clone was observed a few times. The read gets to within 3 residues of the CDR3 end, and the germline J gene fills in the rest. The V call is TRBV18, the J call TRBJ1-1; perhaps TRBD1 as D (6 bases). The CDR3 covers 14 residues. The germline CDR1 and CDR2 sequences are KGHSH and LQKENI. The ends were cut back, 2 bases at V and 2 bases at J, with 9 bases in the middle. Here the CDR3 reads CASSPTGFNTEAFF. CDR3 bases read: TGTGCCAGCTCACCAACAGGGTTCAACACTGAA.

With respect to this clone: Read coverage stops 3 residues before the CDR3 terminus; the germline J gene supplies the remainder. The V call is TRBV2, the J call TRBJ1-2; possible D gene TRBD1, 6 bases. Germline V gene lookup returns CDR1 SNHLY and CDR2 FYNNEI. CDR3 length equals 13 residues. The DNA read from the CDR3 is TGTGCCAGCAGTGAGTCTCAGGGGCTCGGC. Translated: CASSESQGLG. The whole CDR3 reads CASSESQGLGYTF. Full variable domain (outside the CDR3, taken from reference TRBV2 and TRBJ1-2): EPEVTQTPSHQVTQMGQEVILRCVPISNHLYFYWYRQILGQKVEFLVSFYNNEISEKSEIFDDQFSVERPDGSNFTLKIRSTKLEDSAMYFCASSESQGLGYTFGSGTRLTVV.